What follows is one TCR beta chain and its context. What antigen it recognizes has not been identified. Base qualities were left out, and no much larger clone turns up one base away. Libraries were prepared through the immunoSEQ multiplex PCR assay. The multiplex PCR relied on a mix of 60 forward primers for TCR Vbeta segments and 13 reverse primers for TCR Jbeta segments. Amplification of the CDR3 region of rearranged TCR beta genes was performed with a multiplex PCR assay on genomic DNA. Amplified TCR beta libraries were sequenced as 87-base-pair reads on the Illumina HiSeq System. The original pipeline was this. Across the roughly 600 repertoires, a later analysis counted 80 million or so unique TCR beta chains, approximately 12 million of which were shared by at least two donors. A nearest-neighbor algorithm error-corrected the raw reads and collapsed the reads into unique sequences, merging closely related sequences to remove PCR and sequencing errors. To assign V, D and J gene segments, CDR3 sequences were aligned to IMGT reference sequences. For a sequence to be retained, a match of at least six nucleotides to both a V gene segment and a J gene segment was required. Rearrangements were classified as productive when the CDR3 lacked stop codons and remained in frame with V and J, and all other rearrangements were classified as non-productive. Following IMGT convention, CDR3 was defined as the stretch from the second conserved V-encoded cysteine up to the conserved J-encoded phenylalanine. In an earlier analysis of around 640 of the donors, sequences lacking an unambiguous match to a single V gene segment were excluded. In an earlier analysis of approximately 550 of the donors, V segments were called functional above 56.7% productive rearrangements and were called segregating when the between-donor standard deviation exceeded 5%. A statistical classification framework was developed to diagnose cytomegalovirus status using the catalog of TCR beta chain sequences. V and J gene assignment, in a later analysis, came from comparing TCR nucleotide sequences with IMGT/GENE-DB human TR gene sequences. A later analysis assigned CDR3 sequences and most-parsimonious VDJ recombination scenarios with the TCRdist pipeline. In a later analysis, each TCR beta chain was defined by its CDR3 amino acid sequence together with its V-gene family, and reads without a unique V-gene family were excluded. In a later analysis, approximately 640 highly shared, low-generation-probability nucleotide sequences were removed to address suspected cross-contamination and a sequencing artifact. In a later analysis, a clonal expansion index for each public chain was calculated from normalized within-repertoire ranks of inferred template counts. In a later analysis, generation probabilities were computed using a VDJ recombination model fitted to out-of-frame rearrangements, and the results were checked against IGoR. A later analysis scored TCR-TCR, TCR-HLA and TCR-CMV co-occurrence with hypergeometric tests, applying a repertoire-size bias correction to TCR pairs. To estimate false discovery rates, a later analysis permuted the HLA or CMV assignments 20 times. In a later analysis, co-occurring TCRs were grouped using DBSCAN, and TCRdist sequence similarity was added for clustering within HLA-allele-positive subsets. Co-occurrence clustering excluded repertoires with fewer than 30,000 or more than 120,000 public chains, plus five with anomalous nucleotide sharing. Entries here come from immuneACCESS through TCRdb and include only in-frame sequences with V and J called. Some clones fail to appear in such tables; in the studies checked, an unresolved V gene covers under half of the shortfall, and the cause of the remainder is unknown. The V and J calls and clone size were taken over from that table, and D and trimming were inferred from the DNA. The sample has some 140,000 clones on record, 79% of them singletons. 7.7% of the sample rests with the top ten.

The data stem from a study of cytomegalovirus exposure and HLA in healthy donors (dated 2017 in TCRdb). Regarding the complete study: An earlier analysis of some 500 of the donors reported about 290 Gb of sequence data and around 120 million unique TCR beta sequences from 150 million to 200 million T cells. The T cell repertoires of 666 subjects were profiled by immunosequencing and related to cytomegalovirus serostatus. In a later analysis, previously published TCR beta repertoires from 670 or so donors were re-analyzed and high-resolution HLA genotyping was added so that TCR occurrence patterns could be studied. Class I and class II HLA loci were covered by the typing at four-digit resolution. To predict cytomegalovirus infection status, the study combined high-throughput TCR immunosequencing, statistical association of individual TCRs with disease status, and machine learning. Rather than drawing on any new phenotypic data, the later analysis identified candidate immune exposures from TCR beta sequences and the way those sequences occurred across donors. Roughly 290 gigabases of sequencing data and approximately 91 million unique TCR sequences made up an early release that covered around 640 HLA-typed donors. Among the approximately 430 genotyped donors, approximately 82% belonged to the genetic ancestry cluster associated with self-reported Caucasian donors. Donor age, sex, ethnicity and CMV serostatus were compiled alongside the repertoire data. Across some 400 genotyped donors of the cohort, an average of about 200,000 unique TCR beta nucleotide sequences per donor were sequenced, and 15% to 20% of those sequences were non-productive. Roughly 5 DR-DQ haplotypes were handled as single units for association and clustering, since linkage in the cohort was strong. A later genetic analysis took genome-wide SNP genotypes for about three fifths of the 666 donors and used that subset as a discovery cohort. The aim of the study was to test whether cataloging public T cell receptors could identify signatures of past pathogen exposure. The number of typed donors differed by locus: about 620-640 for A, B, C, DRB1 and DQB1; approximately 530 for DQA1; 606 for DPA1; and some 430 for DPB1. All discovery cohort repertoires had been generated on a single sequencing platform. A separate validation cohort of more than 100 different subjects was used in addition to the approximately 670-subject first cohort. An earlier analysis of 587 of the donors used high-throughput TCR beta sequencing to judge whether each TCR beta V gene segment behaved as functional or pseudogenic.

What the research found in general, with its limitations: Assigning TCR associations to individual alleles was difficult when HLA alleles, especially DR and DQ, strongly co-occurred. In a later analysis, around 17,000 TCR beta sequences were associated with specific HLA alleles at a false discovery rate of 0.05. Because counts were too low, seventeen rarely observed V segments, including chromosome 9 orphons, were left out of the earlier analysis of 587 of the donors. The authors suggested that the approach could potentially be extended to other disease states and immunological phenotypes. A further reported finding was that TCR beta sequences accurately predicted the HLA-A and HLA-B alleles for most subjects in the first cohort. A few of the identified cytomegalovirus-associated TCR beta chains were confirmed in vitro to be specific for cytomegalovirus antigens. Linkage disequilibrium might explain the correlated functional status among segregating V segments, but an unknown experimental factor could not be excluded. A later analysis found that most CMV-associated TCR beta chains appeared HLA-restricted, with HLA associations seemingly driven largely by CMV exposure. HLA typing was unavailable for some donors at each locus, so association tests used only the typed subset. In a later analysis, HLA-associated TCR beta chains were found to be more clonally expanded and to have lower generation probabilities than equally common non-associated chains. The only immune exposure information available for the cohort was CMV serostatus. Cytomegalovirus status was reported to be diagnosed by the classifier with high specificity and sensitivity in both the original and validation cohorts. In a later analysis, several top co-occurrence clusters were reported to appear linked to parvovirus B19, influenza, CMV and Epstein-Barr virus. According to a later analysis, TCR association rates differed among HLA loci, with DRB1 alleles showing the most associated TCRs and HLA-C alleles showing the fewest. In this cohort, only TCR beta chains were sequenced, and detectable features were limited by the absence of alpha or paired-chain data. The sequencing pipeline was judged likely to have produced a cluster of highly shared sequence variants as a technical artifact. A later genetic analysis associated a missense DCLRE1C variant with V-gene and J-gene trimming of TCR beta chains, and an independent cohort replicated the association. The study listed approximately 150 TCR beta chains as associated with cytomegalovirus. The 87-base-pair reads could not distinguish some IMGT-functional V segments, including TRBV6-2 and TRBV6-3, so those segments were excluded. Most TCR sequences were seen in very few donors, while some public TCRs were found in many individuals. In an earlier analysis of approximately 590 of the donors, most TCR beta V segments were observed in productive rearrangements about 87% or about 30% of the time, broadly matching IMGT annotations. In a later genetic analysis, fewer N-insertions in productive TCRs were reported among donors in an Asian-associated ancestry cluster than the roughly 700-donor mean. Presence/absence analyses assumed roughly uniform sequencing depth across donors, an assumption that may not hold.

CDR1 and CDR2 are drawn from the germline V gene: SGHTA, FQGNSA. Clipping removes 5 bases from V and 4 bases from J, with 6 as the unmatched junction base count. From the cysteine through the phenylalanine, the CDR3 covers 15 amino acids. The read is trimmed to its CDR3 DNA, 45 bases read in frame from base 1. The cohort consisted of 600 to 700 healthy bone marrow donors. All cohort members were sampled while nominally healthy, although unrecorded immune exposures were likely present. The donor tested CMV seropositive, placing the donor among the 290 or so seropositive members of the cohort. Every donor gave a peripheral blood sample, and the peripheral blood mononuclear cells from that sample were used for TCR beta sequencing. The Qiagen DNeasy Blood Extraction Kit was used to extract genomic DNA from the blood cell samples.

The clonotype comes from a man aged 25-45 years in good health and CMV-seropositive. In this chain, TRBV7-2 is recombined with TRBJ2-1; 9 bases in between match TRBD2. The specimen sequenced was PBMCs. The CDR3 amino acid sequence is: CASSPPLAGYNEQFF. In nucleotide form, the sequence is TGTGCCAGCAGCCCCCCCCTAGCGGGGTACAATGAGCAGTTCTTC. The entire variable domain, with the stretches around the CDR3 drawn from the reference TRBV7-2 and TRBJ2-1 proteins, is GAGVSQSPSNKVTEKGKDVELRCDPISGHTALYWYRQSLGQGLEFLIYFQGNSAPDKSGLPSDRFSAERTGGSVSTLTIQRTQQEDSAVYLCASSPPLAGYNEQFFGPGTRLTVL.